This record concerns one TCR beta chain sequence. The antigen is undetermined. The data were taken from a study of cytomegalovirus exposure and HLA in healthy donors. In the study overall: Of all 400 or so donors who were genotyped, around 79% belonged to the Caucasian-associated ancestry cluster.

Broader study findings: Most TCR beta V segments were productive about 90% or about 30% of the time in an earlier analysis. The majority of TCR sequences were rare, yet some public TCRs appeared in many donors. CMV serostatus was the only immune exposure information that was available.

The CDR3 has 14 amino acids. The V gene's germline CDR1 is SGHTS and CDR2 YDEGEE. V shed 4 bases, J shed 4 bases, and the junction held 6 bases outside the gene matches. Both 60 Vbeta primers and 13 Jbeta primers went into the PCR. The assay was immunoSEQ multiplex PCR, and TCRdb's table has in-frame clones only and misses some. This sample's table reports roughly 120,000 clones. Material: PBMCs. This chain uses TRBV5-8 with TRBJ1-2, with 8 bases aligning to TRBD1. The source is a middle-aged man in good health and CMV-seronegative. Written as DNA, the CDR3 is TGTGCCAGCAGCCCCGAGACAGGGGCCTATGGCTACACCTTC. Residues: CASSPETGAYGYTF.